This record covers a single T cell receptor (beta chain). No antigen is known for it. The sample comes from a study of CXCR3-negative and CXCR3-positive naive CD8 T cells. This CDR3 region has 13 residues. Germline V gene data show CDR1 as SQVTM and CDR2 as ANQGSEA. Naive CD8+ T cells were CD45RO-CCR7+CD27+CD95-. UMI-tagged TRB cDNA libraries were built via 5' RACE. TCRdb reworked the 5' RACE reads into one entry per CDR3 protein, no DNA. This repertoire includes 100,000 to 150,000 distinct CDR3 sequences. Overall study results and limits: Naive subsets were similarly diverse, while memory CD8+ repertoires were much less diverse. For the naive subsets, surface CD5 was similar, and TCR strength was inferred from TRB CDR3 properties. A higher hydrophobicity marked the TRB CDR3s of CXCR3-positive naive cells versus CXCR3-negative naive cells. Both naive subsets, CXCR3-negative and CXCR3-positive, displayed similar TRBV-TRBJ usage, unlike memory cells.

Material for sequencing was naive CXCR3+ CD8+ T cells from blood. As for subset: CD45RO-CCR7+CD27+CD95- naive CD8+ T cells expressing CXCR3 (TNR3+). The TCR comes from a human donor in good health. Some clones in this sample may be carry-over from other donors' samples. V is TRBV29-1 and J is TRBJ2-2. CDR3 in amino acids: CSVVGANTGELFF.